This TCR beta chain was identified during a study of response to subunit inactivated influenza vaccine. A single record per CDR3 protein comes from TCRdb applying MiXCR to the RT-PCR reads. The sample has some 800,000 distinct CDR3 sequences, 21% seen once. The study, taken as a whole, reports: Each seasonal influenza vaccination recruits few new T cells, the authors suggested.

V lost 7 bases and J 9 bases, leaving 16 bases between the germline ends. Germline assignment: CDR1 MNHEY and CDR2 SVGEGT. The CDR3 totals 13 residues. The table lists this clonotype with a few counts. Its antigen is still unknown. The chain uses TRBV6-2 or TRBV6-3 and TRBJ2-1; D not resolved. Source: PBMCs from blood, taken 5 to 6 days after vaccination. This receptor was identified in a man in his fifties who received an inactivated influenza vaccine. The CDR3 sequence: CASTWTDRAEQFF. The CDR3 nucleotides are TGTGCCAGCACCTGGACGGATCGGGCTGAGCAGTTCTTC.